This is a list of T cell receptor beta chains from one sample in a study of blood T cell repertoires in COVID-19. Some clones are missing from TCRdb's copy, which holds only in-frame ones; the method was immunoSEQ multiplex PCR. The repertoire holds around 63,000 clones, 70% to 90% seen once, with over 6.5% in the top ten. Sequenced: peripheral blood. The receptor source for this set is a man in his fifties or sixties with acute or convalescent COVID-19. Both conserved end residues are part of each CDR3. D genes are given only for firm matches. Clone size is shown for a subset of rows, as once, few, many or a class of expanded clone.

v_call: TRBV6-2/TRBV6-3; clone_size: -; d_call: TRBD2; j_call: TRBJ2-1; cdr3_aa: CASSYQASGVEQFF; cdr3_nt: TGTGCCAGCAGTTACCAAGCTAGCGGGGTGGAGCAGTTCTTC
v_call: TRBV28; clone_size: few; d_call: TRBD1; j_call: TRBJ1-2; cdr3_aa: CASSLRGTAGSYYYGYTF; cdr3_nt: TGTGCCAGCAGTTTAAGGGGGACAGCCGGCTCGTATTACTATGGCTACACCTTC
v_call: TRBV5-6; clone_size: -; d_call: -; j_call: TRBJ1-3; cdr3_aa: CASSWGAGNTIYF; cdr3_nt: TGTGCCAGCAGCTGGGGGGCTGGAAACACCATATATTTT
v_call: TRBV5-5; clone_size: -; d_call: TRBD1; j_call: TRBJ2-7; cdr3_aa: CAGSHRDSSSYEQYF; cdr3_nt: TGTGCCGGATCTCACCGGGACAGCAGCTCCTACGAGCAGTACTTC
v_call: TRBV6-5; clone_size: once; d_call: TRBD1; j_call: TRBJ2-2; cdr3_aa: CASSYPGQGTGELFF; cdr3_nt: TGTGCCAGCAGTTATCCGGGACAGGGGACCGGGGAGCTGTTTTTT
v_call: TRBV3-1/TRBV3-2; clone_size: -; d_call: TRBD1; j_call: TRBJ1-3; cdr3_aa: CASSLTGGSGNTIYF; cdr3_nt: TGTGCCAGCAGCCTCACAGGGGGCTCTGGAAACACCATATATTTT
v_call: TRBV28; clone_size: -; d_call: TRBD1; j_call: TRBJ1-6; cdr3_aa: CASSSGQGRSPLHF; cdr3_nt: TGTGCCAGCAGTTCGGGACAGGGCCGTTCACCCCTCCACTTT
v_call: TRBV6-5; clone_size: -; d_call: -; j_call: TRBJ1-2; cdr3_aa: CASSPDRNYGYTF; cdr3_nt: TGTGCCAGCAGCCCCGACAGGAACTATGGCTACACCTTC
v_call: TRBV19; clone_size: -; d_call: -; j_call: TRBJ1-5; cdr3_aa: CASSENSSNQPQHF; cdr3_nt: TGTGCCAGTAGTGAAAACAGTAGCAATCAGCCCCAGCATTTT
v_call: TRBV5-3; clone_size: -; d_call: TRBD1; j_call: TRBJ1-6; cdr3_aa: CARSSIKETGGLSSPLHF; cdr3_nt: TGTGCCAGAAGCTCCATAAAAGAGACAGGGGGTCTAAGTTCACCCCTCCACTTT
v_call: TRBV4-1; clone_size: -; d_call: TRBD1; j_call: TRBJ2-7; cdr3_aa: CASSQDGDRVYEQYF; cdr3_nt: TGCGCCAGCAGCCAAGATGGGGACAGGGTATACGAGCAGTACTTC
v_call: TRBV7-2; clone_size: -; d_call: -; j_call: TRBJ1-1; cdr3_aa: CASSLVGLEPEAFF; cdr3_nt: TGTGCCAGCAGCTTAGTTGGTTTGGAGCCTGAAGCTTTCTTT
v_call: TRBV4-1; clone_size: -; d_call: TRBD1; j_call: TRBJ1-1; cdr3_aa: CASSQVHPGQLNTEAFF; cdr3_nt: TGCGCCAGCAGCCAAGTACATCCGGGACAGCTAAACACTGAAGCTTTCTTT
v_call: TRBV5-4; clone_size: -; d_call: TRBD2; j_call: TRBJ2-1; cdr3_aa: CASSLAGLAGGSEQFF; cdr3_nt: TGTGCCAGCAGCTTGGCCGGACTAGCGGGGGGGTCTGAGCAGTTCTTC
v_call: TRBV7-2; clone_size: -; d_call: TRBD1; j_call: TRBJ1-5; cdr3_aa: CASSLVGQDNQPQHF; cdr3_nt: TGTGCCAGCAGCTTAGTTGGACAGGATAATCAGCCCCAGCATTTT
v_call: TRBV4-1; clone_size: -; d_call: TRBD1; j_call: TRBJ1-5; cdr3_aa: CASSQEIRTGPFWPQHF; cdr3_nt: TGCGCCAGCAGCCAAGAAATAAGGACAGGACCCTTTTGGCCCCAGCATTTT
v_call: TRBV19; clone_size: -; d_call: TRBD1; j_call: TRBJ1-2; cdr3_aa: CASKATGGGYTF; cdr3_nt: TGTGCCAGTAAAGCTACAGGGGGCGGCTACACCTTC
v_call: TRBV30; clone_size: once; d_call: TRBD1; j_call: TRBJ1-3; cdr3_aa: CAWSVTGVWSGNTIYF; cdr3_nt: TGTGCCTGGAGTGTAACAGGGGTTTGGTCTGGAAACACCATATATTTT
v_call: TRBV6-6; clone_size: -; d_call: TRBD1; j_call: TRBJ1-1; cdr3_aa: CASRAGGSEAFF; cdr3_nt: TGTGCCAGCAGGGCAGGGGGCTCTGAAGCTTTCTTT
v_call: TRBV20-1; clone_size: once; d_call: TRBD2; j_call: TRBJ2-1; cdr3_aa: CSASSDGVGAGVYNEQFF; cdr3_nt: TGCAGTGCTAGTTCCGACGGAGTCGGGGCGGGGGTGTACAATGAGCAGTTCTTC
v_call: TRBV28; clone_size: -; d_call: -; j_call: TRBJ1-6; cdr3_aa: CASSASSGTSPLHF; cdr3_nt: TGTGCCAGCAGTGCCTCCTCGGGAACCTCACCCCTCCACTTT
v_call: TRBV6-5; clone_size: -; d_call: -; j_call: TRBJ1-1; cdr3_aa: CASSLDRNTEAFF; cdr3_nt: TGTGCCAGCAGCCTCGACAGGAACACTGAAGCTTTCTTT
v_call: TRBV5-1; clone_size: -; d_call: -; j_call: TRBJ2-5; cdr3_aa: CASSFGQNQETQYF; cdr3_nt: TGCGCCAGCAGCTTTGGACAGAACCAAGAGACCCAGTACTTC
v_call: TRBV7-9; clone_size: -; d_call: TRBD1; j_call: TRBJ2-1; cdr3_aa: CASSLDFAWDRGRNEQFF; cdr3_nt: TGTGCCAGCAGCTTAGATTTTGCTTGGGACAGGGGGAGGAATGAGCAGTTCTTC
v_call: TRBV19; clone_size: -; d_call: -; j_call: TRBJ1-1; cdr3_aa: CASTKGQGRYTEAFF; cdr3_nt: TGTGCCAGTACCAAGGGGCAGGGTAGATACACTGAAGCTTTCTTT
v_call: TRBV28; clone_size: -; d_call: -; j_call: TRBJ1-5; cdr3_aa: CASSNPGGNQPQHF; cdr3_nt: TGTGCCAGCAGCAATCCGGGAGGGAATCAGCCCCAGCATTTT
v_call: TRBV13; clone_size: -; d_call: -; j_call: TRBJ1-2; cdr3_aa: CASSLESGDLNGYTF; cdr3_nt: TGTGCCAGCAGCTTAGAATCAGGGGACCTTAATGGCTACACCTTC
v_call: TRBV6-6; clone_size: -; d_call: TRBD1; j_call: TRBJ1-5; cdr3_aa: CASSYSGGDQPQHF; cdr3_nt: TGTGCCAGCAGTTACTCAGGGGGCGATCAGCCCCAGCATTTT
v_call: TRBV7-9; clone_size: -; d_call: TRBD1; j_call: TRBJ1-2; cdr3_aa: CASSPRGQGGYGYTF; cdr3_nt: TGTGCCAGCAGCCCACGAGGACAGGGAGGCTATGGCTACACCTTC
v_call: TRBV4-3; clone_size: -; d_call: -; j_call: TRBJ1-5; cdr3_aa: CASSQVAGGNQPQHF; cdr3_nt: TGCGCCAGCAGCCAAGTCGCAGGAGGGAATCAGCCCCAGCATTTT
v_call: TRBV5-4; clone_size: once; d_call: -; j_call: TRBJ1-1; cdr3_aa: CASSLVGRVNSEAFF; cdr3_nt: TGTGCCAGCAGCTTGGTTGGGAGAGTTAATTCTGAAGCTTTCTTT
v_call: TRBV10-1; clone_size: -; d_call: -; j_call: TRBJ1-1; cdr3_aa: CASISPTGSNTEAFF; cdr3_nt: TGCGCCAGCATTAGTCCGACAGGCTCCAACACTGAAGCTTTCTTT
v_call: TRBV10-3; clone_size: -; d_call: TRBD2; j_call: TRBJ2-3; cdr3_aa: CAISSGGPSDTQYF; cdr3_nt: TGTGCCATCAGCAGCGGGGGGCCCTCAGATACGCAGTATTTT
v_call: TRBV6-1; clone_size: -; d_call: TRBD1; j_call: TRBJ2-1; cdr3_aa: CASSEQGANNEQFF; cdr3_nt: TGTGCCAGCAGTGAGCAGGGGGCGAACAATGAGCAGTTCTTC
v_call: TRBV7-9; clone_size: -; d_call: -; j_call: TRBJ1-5; cdr3_aa: CASSSDRTHQPQHF; cdr3_nt: TGTGCCAGCAGCTCCGACAGGACCCATCAGCCCCAGCATTTT
v_call: TRBV7-2; clone_size: -; d_call: -; j_call: TRBJ2-7; cdr3_aa: CASSLGPSRSYEQYF; cdr3_nt: TGTGCCAGCAGCTTGGGCCCGAGTAGGTCCTACGAGCAGTACTTC